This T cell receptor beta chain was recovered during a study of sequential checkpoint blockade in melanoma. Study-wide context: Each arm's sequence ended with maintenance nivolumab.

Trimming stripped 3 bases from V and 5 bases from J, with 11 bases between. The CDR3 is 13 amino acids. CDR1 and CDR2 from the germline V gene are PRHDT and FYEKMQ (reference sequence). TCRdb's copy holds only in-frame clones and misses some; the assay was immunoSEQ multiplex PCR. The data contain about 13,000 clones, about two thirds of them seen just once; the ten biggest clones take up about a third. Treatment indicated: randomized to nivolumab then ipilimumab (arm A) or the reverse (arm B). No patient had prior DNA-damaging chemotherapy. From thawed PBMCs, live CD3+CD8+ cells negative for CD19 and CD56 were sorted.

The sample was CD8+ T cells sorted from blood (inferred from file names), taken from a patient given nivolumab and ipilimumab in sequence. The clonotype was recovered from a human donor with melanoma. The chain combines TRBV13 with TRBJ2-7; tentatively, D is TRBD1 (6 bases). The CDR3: CASSFYRADEQYF. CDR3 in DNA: TGTGCCAGCAGCTTTTACAGGGCCGACGAGCAGTACTTC.